The 11 T cell receptor beta chains in this list originate from one sample, sequenced in a study of cytomegalovirus exposure and HLA in healthy donors. PCR was performed using 60 Vbeta and 13 Jbeta primers. Profiling relied on immunoSEQ multiplex PCR, and the TCRdb table lists in-frame clones only, not all of them. This sample carries roughly 80,000 clones, approximately 80% of them seen once, and the ten largest clones take 1.5% to 2%. The sample was PBMCs. These receptors were obtained from a woman aged 25-40 years in good health and CMV-seronegative.

This clone has only one observation. This sequence joins TRBV6-4 and TRBJ2-3, with a weak D call TRBD2 (5 bases). Germline CDR1 reads MRHNA; CDR2 reads SNTAGT. The CDR3 totals 15 residues. V gave up 4 bases and J gave up 0 bases, with 11 bases separating them. The CDR3 sequence is CASSVTRVSTDTQYF. The CDR3 DNA sequence: TGTGCCAGCAGTGTCACTAGGGTCAGCACAGATACGCAGTATTTT.

This rearrangement joins TRBV27 to TRBJ2-1; TRBD2 matches 8 bases. The length of the CDR3 is 15 residues. Germline lookup yields CDR1 MNHEY and CDR2 SMNVEV (reference sequence). Losses at the gene ends were 6 bases for V and 7 bases for J; bases not matched to a gene: 11. CDR3 residues: CASSPLSGLDNEQFF. Here the CDR3 DNA reads TGTGCCAGCAGCCCCCTCTCGGGACTAGATAATGAGCAGTTCTTC.

This clone was seen a handful of times. The junction differs from germline at one of its ends, possibly a read error. Here the CDR3 DNA reads TGTTCCAGCAGCGCTGGGGGACAGGGGGAGGACTATGGCTACACCTTC. Residues: CSSSAGGQGEDYGYTF. V and J are TRBV7-9 and TRBJ1-2; 11 bases are a match to TRBD1. Per the germline V gene, CDR1 is SEHNR and CDR2 is FQNEAQ (reference sequence). This CDR3 has 16 residues. The whole variable domain, filled in from reference TRBV7-9 and TRBJ1-2, reads DTGVSQNPRHKITKRGQNVTFRCDPISEHNRLYWYRQTLGQGPEFLTYFQNEAQLEKSRLLSDRFSAERPKGSFSTLEIQRTEQGDSAMYLCSSSAGGQGEDYGYTFGSGTRLTVV.

The V gene is TRBV30, the J gene TRBJ1-5, with 8 bases that match TRBD1. Germline trimming cut 5 bases from V and 4 bases from J; bases unmatched to any gene: 4. The CDR3 length is 13 residues. Germline V lookup: CDR1 GTSNPN, CDR2 SVGIG (reference sequence). CDR3 nucleotide sequence: TGTGCCTGGGCCGACAGGGGTAATCAGCCCCAGCATTTT. It encodes CAWADRGNQPQHF.

For the CDR3, the DNA is TGTGCCAGCAGTTTATGGGGACTAGCGGGAGGTCCCGGGGAGCTGTTTTTT. Residues: CASSLWGLAGGPGELFF. The genes are TRBV28 and TRBJ2-2; 15 positions match TRBD2. The CDR3 spans 17 residues. Trimming at V came to 0 bases and at J to 6 bases, leaving 2 bases not matched to a gene. From germline, CDR1 is MDHEN and CDR2 SYDVKM.

This chain uses TRBV19 with TRBJ2-2; 7 bases fit TRBD1. CDR1 and CDR2 from the germline V gene are LNHDA and SQIVND (reference sequence). CDR3 size: 14 residues. After removal of 8 bases from V and 5 bases from J, the junction contained 8 bases not matched to a gene. CDR3: CASYPGQRTGELFF. DNA of the CDR3: TGTGCCAGTTATCCGGGACAGAGAACCGGGGAGCTGTTTTTT.

The chain couples TRBV9 to TRBJ2-1, with D maybe TRBD1 (6 bases). CDR3 length equals 14 residues. Trimming took 2 bases from V and 4 from J, leaving 10 bases between them. Germline CDR1 and CDR2: SGDLS and YYNGEE. CDR3 nucleotide sequence: TGTGCCAGCAGCGTTGCTACAGGGTACAATGAGCAGTTCTTC. Translating it yields CASSVATGYNEQFF.

The chain is built from TRBV4-2 and TRBJ2-2; 9 bases match TRBD2. The CDR3 extends over 18 amino acids. Germline lookup yields CDR1 LGHNA and CDR2 YNFKEQ. Losses at the gene ends were 4 bases for V and 0 bases for J; bases not matched to a gene: 9. The CDR3, as DNA: TGTGCCAGCAGCCTCCTCGGGGAGCGGGAGGCGAACACCGGGGAGCTGTTTTTT. Translating gives CASSLLGEREANTGELFF.

The V call is TRBV14, the J call TRBJ2-5; D unclear. Germline V gene sequence: CDR1 SGHDN, CDR2 FVKESK. The CDR3 is 13 amino acids. V was trimmed by 4 bases and J by 5 bases, leaving 11 bases between them. CDR3 nucleotide sequence: TGTGCCAGCAGCCCGAGATTGTTTGAGACCCAGTACTTC. This sequence encodes CASSPRLFETQYF. Looking up the rest from reference TRBV14 and TRBJ2-5 gives the full variable domain: EAGVTQFPSHSVIEKGQTVTLRCDPISGHDNLYWYRRVMGKEIKFLLHFVKESKQDESGMPNNRFLAERTGGTYSTLKVQPAELEDSGVYFCASSPRLFETQYFGPGTRLLVL.

The V gene is TRBV11-2, the J gene TRBJ2-5; no reliable D call. Trimming pared 4 bases from V and 1 base from J, leaving 7 bases between. Germline CDR1 and CDR2: SGHAT and FQNNGV. The CDR3 spans 13 residues. The CDR3 here is CASSWQVQETQYF. The CDR3 DNA reads TGTGCCAGCAGCTGGCAGGTCCAAGAGACCCAGTACTTC.

The J gene is TRBJ2-2, the V gene TRBV19, with TRBD1 matching 8 bases. The V gene's germline CDR1 is LNHDA and CDR2 SQIVND (reference sequence). V shed 3 bases, J shed 6 bases, and the junction held 6 bases outside the gene matches. This CDR3 contains 15 residues. CDR3 sequence (DNA): TGTGCCAGTAGTATTCTAGGACAGGGCGCCGGGGAGCTGTTTTTT. Translating gives CASSILGQGAGELFF. The variable domain in full, with the rest retrieved from reference TRBV19 and TRBJ2-2, is DGGITQSPKYLFRKEGQNVTLSCEQNLNHDAMYWYRQDPGQGLRLIYYSQIVNDFQKGDIAEGYSVSREKKESFPLTVTSAQKNPTAFYLCASSILGQGAGELFFGEGSRLTVL.